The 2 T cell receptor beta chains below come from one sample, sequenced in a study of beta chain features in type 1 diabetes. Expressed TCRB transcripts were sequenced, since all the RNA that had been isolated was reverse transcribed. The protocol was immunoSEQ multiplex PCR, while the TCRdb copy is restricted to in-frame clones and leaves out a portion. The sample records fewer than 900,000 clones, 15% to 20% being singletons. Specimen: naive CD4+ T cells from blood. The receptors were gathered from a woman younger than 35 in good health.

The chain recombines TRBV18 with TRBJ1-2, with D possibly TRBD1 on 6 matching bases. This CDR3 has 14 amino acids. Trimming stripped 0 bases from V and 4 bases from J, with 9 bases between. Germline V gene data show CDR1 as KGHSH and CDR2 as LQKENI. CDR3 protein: CASSPPDSIYGYTF. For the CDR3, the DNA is TGTGCCAGCTCACCACCGGACAGTATCTATGGCTACACCTTC.

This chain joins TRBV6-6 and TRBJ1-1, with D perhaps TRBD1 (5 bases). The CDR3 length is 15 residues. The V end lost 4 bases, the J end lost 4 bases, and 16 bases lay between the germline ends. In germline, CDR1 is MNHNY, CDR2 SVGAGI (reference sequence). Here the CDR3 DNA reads TGTGCCAGCAGTTTCATCGGCAGGCAGGGCACTGAAGCTTTCTTT. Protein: CASSFIGRQGTEAFF.